These 30 T cell receptor beta chains came from one sample sequenced in a study of T cells in Graves' hyperthyroidism and ophthalmopathy. Template material for amplifying TCR beta CDR3 regions consisted of RNA transcripts. In the first-round RT-PCR of the TCR CDR3, the HTBI primer set was used. TCRdb re-called the multiplex PCR reads through MiXCR, storing one row per CDR3 protein. The profile covers roughly 500,000 distinct CDR3 sequences, with over 45% appearing a single time and about 45% taken by the ten largest. The specimen sequenced was peripheral blood or thyroid tissue (not recorded which). Receptor source: an adult woman with Graves' disease, either hyperthyroidism or ophthalmopathy (not recorded which).

The chain links TRBV2 to TRBJ2-5; a weak D match, TRBD2 (5 bases). Trimming pared 3 bases from V and 9 bases from J, leaving 17 bases between. Germline values: CDR1 SNHLY, CDR2 FYNNEI. The CDR3 has 14 amino acids. The CDR3 loop reads CASSDRGIGQPQYF. In DNA, the CDR3 is TGTGCCAGCAGTGATAGAGGGATCGGCCAGCCCCAGTACTTC.

This rearrangement joins TRBV11-2 to TRBJ1-5; D gene unclear. Between the trimmed V and J ends, which lost 3 bases and 3 bases, there was a span of 12 bases. The CDR3 has 15 residues. From germline, CDR1 is SGHAT and CDR2 FQNNGV. As DNA, the CDR3 is TGTGCCAGCAGCTTCATGGGCTCTCCCAATCAGCCCCAGCATTTT. Its protein is CASSFMGSPNQPQHF.

This clonotype was seen repeatedly, ten times or more. The chain couples TRBV11-3 to TRBJ2-2; D might be TRBD1 (6 bases). The CDR3 is made up of 15 amino acids. Trimming took 6 bases from V and 7 from J, leaving 18 bases between them. Germline CDR1 SGHNT, CDR2 YENEEA. This chain's CDR3 is CASSIALWTVGELFF. The CDR3 coding sequence is TGTGCCAGCAGTATCGCCCTCTGGACAGTCGGGGAGCTGTTTTTT.

This clonotype was observed many times. This chain uses TRBV12-3 or TRBV12-4 with TRBJ2-6; 9 nucleotides match TRBD1. This CDR3 has 14 residues. Unmatched junction bases numbered 1, after V lost 8 bases and J lost 2 bases. CDR3 DNA sequence: TGTGCCAGCCGACAGGGGGCTGGGGCCAACGTCCTGACTTTC. This codes for CASRQGAGANVLTF.

J is TRBJ1-6 and V is TRBV5-1, with D perhaps TRBD1 (5 bases). Trimming shortened V by 2 bases and J by 9 bases, and 15 bases separated the two germline ends. The CDR3 consists of 15 residues. Germline-derived CDR1 and CDR2 are SGHRS and YFSETQ. CDR3: CASSLTSGTGSPLHF. The CDR3 DNA reads TGCGCCAGCAGCTTAACTAGCGGGACGGGTTCACCCCTCCACTTT.

The chain carries TRBV19 and TRBJ1-5; possibly TRBD1 for D (5 bases). The V end was cut by 4 bases, the J end by 0 bases, with 10 bases between. The germline V gene has CDR1 LNHDA and CDR2 SQIVND (reference sequence). This CDR3 has 15 amino acids. The CDR3 nucleotides read TGTGCCAGTAGTACCCGACAGAGTAGCAATCAGCCCCAGCATTTT. Translation: CASSTRQSSNQPQHF.

For the CDR3, the DNA is TGTGCCAGCAGCTCACAGGCGGGTGGCTACACCTTC. Amino acid sequence: CASSSQAGGYTF. The chain couples TRBV7-9 to TRBJ1-2, with D perhaps TRBD1 (5 bases). This CDR3 contains 12 residues. V lost 4 bases to trimming and J lost 7 bases, with 10 bases between them. Germline-derived CDR1 and CDR2 are SEHNR and FQNEAQ (reference sequence).

This clonotype was recorded at least ten times. The chain recombines TRBV7-3 with TRBJ2-5; D is possibly TRBD2 (5 bases). The germline V and J ends were trimmed by 4 bases and 1 base, with 7 bases remaining between them. CDR3 size: 13 residues. Per the germline V gene, CDR1 is SGHTA and CDR2 is FQGTGA. The CDR3 here is CASSSGLQETQYF. The CDR3 DNA is TGTGCCAGCAGCTCTGGACTCCAAGAGACCCAGTACTTC.

There are many counts of this clonotype. The V and J genes are TRBV29-1 and TRBJ1-2; no clear D. V shed 7 bases and J shed 0 bases, with 12 bases lying between them. This CDR3 is built from 13 residues. The germline V gene encodes CDR1 SQVTM and CDR2 ANQGSEA. In DNA, the CDR3 is TGCAGCGACCACGAAAGAGCTAACTATGGCTACACCTTC. Translation: CSDHERANYGYTF.

J is TRBJ1-2 and V is TRBV10-3; D not certain. This CDR3 has 13 residues. Trimming shortened V by 11 bases and J by 3 bases, and 16 bases separated the two germline ends. Germline V gene sequence: CDR1 ENHRY, CDR2 SYGVKD. The CDR3 spells CAARHLEDYGYTF. Here the CDR3 DNA reads TGTGCCGCCCGACACCTAGAAGACTATGGCTACACCTTC.

The V call is TRBV5-1, the J call TRBJ1-3; 7 bases are shared with TRBD1. V trimming: 4 bases; J trimming: 4 bases; junction bases outside the gene matches: 5. CDR3 length: 14 residues. Germline V lookup: CDR1 SGHRS, CDR2 YFSETQ. CDR3 sequence: CASSPADRGNTIYF. The CDR3 DNA reads TGCGCCAGCAGCCCTGCGGACAGGGGAAACACCATATATTTT. Complete variable domain (other parts from reference TRBV5-1 and TRBJ1-3): KAGVTQTPRYLIKTRGQQVTLSCSPISGHRSVSWYQQTPGQGLQFLFEYFSETQRNKGNFPGRFSGRQFSNSRSEMNVSTLELGDSALYLCASSPADRGNTIYFGEGSWLTVV.

This clonotype has a count of ten or more. The chain is built from TRBV11-2 and TRBJ1-3; D perhaps matches TRBD1 (5 bases). V gave up 5 bases and J gave up 3 bases, with 14 bases separating them. The length of the CDR3 is 15 residues. In germline, CDR1 is SGHAT, CDR2 FQNNGV. The CDR3 coding sequence is TGTGCCAGCAGCCGCTCACAGGATTATGGAAACACCATATATTTT. It encodes CASSRSQDYGNTIYF.

This clonotype has a count of ten or more. As DNA, the CDR3 is TGCGCCAGCAGCCAAGAATCATATCGCAGGACTAGGAATAAGGAGACCCAGTACTTC. Amino acid sequence: CASSQESYRRTRNKETQYF. This chain connects TRBV4-1 to TRBJ2-5, with 7 bases that match TRBD2. This CDR3 region has 19 residues. Trimming at V came to 0 bases and at J to 5 bases, leaving 18 bases not matched to a gene. CDR1 is MGHRA and CDR2 is YSYEKL in the germline V gene.

This clonotype appeared a single time. V gene TRBV7-7 combines with J gene TRBJ2-5; possibly TRBD2 for D (6 bases). Germline CDR1 SSHAT, CDR2 FNYEAQ (reference sequence). V was shortened by 2 bases and J by 3 bases, with 13 bases between the two germline ends. The CDR3 length is 15 residues. CDR3 residues: CASSLTGVREETQYF. In nucleotides, the CDR3 is TGTGCCAGCAGCTTAACGGGAGTAAGGGAAGAGACCCAGTACTTC. Filled out from reference TRBV7-7 and TRBJ2-5, the complete variable domain reads GAGVSQSPRYKVTKRGQDVTLRCDPISSHATLYWYQQALGQGPEFLTYFNYEAQPDKSGLPSDRFSAERPEGSISTLTIQRTEQRDSAMYRCASSLTGVREETQYFGPGTRLLVL.

V is TRBV25-1 and J is TRBJ1-1, with a weak D call TRBD1 (5 bases). V was shortened by 7 bases and J by 4 bases, with 19 bases between the two germline ends. The CDR3 runs 15 residues. The germline V gene has CDR1 MGHDK and CDR2 SYGVNS. CDR3 sequence: CASTHMWGESTEAFF. The CDR3 region has the DNA TGTGCCAGCACTCATATGTGGGGGGAGAGCACTGAAGCTTTCTTT.

About this clonotype itself: One end of the junction varies from germline; a read error may be responsible. This chain uses TRBV29-1 with TRBJ1-2, with D perhaps matching TRBD1 (6 bases). This CDR3 has 14 residues. Germline V gives CDR1 SQVTM, CDR2 ANQGSEA. The CDR3 DNA reads TGCAGCGTTGAAGGGGGAACAGGGAGCTATGGCTACATCTTC. It encodes CSVEGGTGSYGYIF.

The rearrangement uses TRBV7-6 and TRBJ1-2; no clear D gene. Trimming left V 2 bases short and J 7 bases short, with 14 bases between. The CDR3 is 14 amino acids. Germline CDR1 is SGHVS and CDR2 is FNYEAQ. CDR3 coding DNA: TGTGCCAGCAGCTTACCCGCGCAAGTGGGTGGCTACACCTTC. Encoded protein: CASSLPAQVGGYTF.

The chain uses TRBV20-1 and TRBJ1-2; no reliable D call. Trimming cost V 2 bases and J 5 bases, with 6 bases left between them. The CDR3 has 11 amino acids. Per germline, CDR1 DFQATT and CDR2 SNEGSKA (reference sequence). In DNA form, the CDR3 reads TGCAGTGCTAGACGTAGATATGGCTACACCTTC. Protein product: CSARRRYGYTF.

Points on this clonotype: One end of the junction does not line up with germline, which may come from a read error. This rearrangement joins TRBV10-3 to TRBJ2-6; unclear D gene. Germline assignment: CDR1 ENHRY and CDR2 SYGVKD. The CDR3 is 12 amino acids. CDR3 nucleotide sequence: TGTGCCATTTCCCGGGCAACTGGAACTGAAGCTTTC. Its protein is CAISRATGTEAF.

This clonotype was counted many times. The rearrangement joins TRBV11-2 to TRBJ1-2; TRBD1 matches 11 bases. The germline V gene encodes CDR1 SGHAT and CDR2 FQNNGV. Trimming removed 5 bases from V and 10 bases from J; junction bases left unmatched: 9. The CDR3 is 14 residues long. The CDR3 here is CASSLGLGQGVYTF. In DNA form, the CDR3 reads TGTGCCAGCAGCCTAGGGTTGGGACAGGGGGTCTACACCTTC.

This clonotype came up many times. The rearrangement uses TRBV9 and TRBJ2-5; 7 bases align to TRBD2. Germline V CDR1 and CDR2: SGDLS, YYNGEE. With V trimmed by 0 bases and J by 1 base, 9 bases remained unmatched. The CDR3 sequence is 17 residues long. The CDR3 sequence is CASSVVPSGTRQETQYF. CDR3 DNA sequence: TGTGCCAGCAGCGTAGTTCCGAGCGGGACCCGCCAAGAGACCCAGTACTTC.

J is TRBJ1-1 and V is TRBV29-1; D uncertain. Trimming took 4 bases from V and 0 from J, leaving 18 bases between them. Germline V CDR1 and CDR2: SQVTM, ANQGSEA. This CDR3 is 16 amino acids long. CDR3 sequence reads: CSVGVLAGDMNTEAFF. The CDR3 nucleotides read TGCAGCGTTGGAGTGTTAGCAGGTGATATGAACACTGAAGCTTTCTTT.

The genes are TRBV10-3 and TRBJ1-5; 8 nucleotides align to TRBD1. Germline V gives CDR1 ENHRY, CDR2 SYGVKD. CDR3 length equals 11 residues. The J segment lost 6 bases and the V segment lost 10 bases, leaving 2 bases of the junction unmatched. CDR3 protein: CATGGTQPQHF. The CDR3 coding sequence is TGTGCCACAGGGGGCACTCAGCCCCAGCATTTT.

This clonotype was observed at least ten times. This chain connects TRBV2 to TRBJ2-7; 7 bases are a match to TRBD1. J was trimmed by 1 base and V by 11 bases; bases with no gene match: 8. CDR1 is SNHLY and CDR2 is FYNNEI in the germline V gene. The CDR3 runs to 13 residues. CDR3 in amino acids: CASNRGLSYEQYF. In DNA form, the CDR3 reads TGTGCCTCAAACAGGGGTTTATCCTACGAGCAGTACTTC. Complete variable domain (other parts from reference TRBV2 and TRBJ2-7): EPEVTQTPSHQVTQMGQEVILRCVPISNHLYFYWYRQILGQKVEFLVSFYNNEISEKSEIFDDQFSVERPDGSNFTLKIRSTKLEDSAMYFCASNRGLSYEQYFGPGTRLTVT.

This clonotype was recorded at least ten times. V gene TRBV2 combines with J gene TRBJ1-1, with D unclear. This CDR3 comprises 14 residues. With 4 bases removed from V and 7 bases from J, the gap between germline ends came to 16 bases. Germline lookup yields CDR1 SNHLY and CDR2 FYNNEI. CDR3 loop: CASSAQPNANEAFF. The CDR3 DNA follows: TGTGCCAGCAGTGCACAACCCAACGCAAATGAAGCTTTCTTT. The whole variable domain, remainder taken from reference TRBV2 and TRBJ1-1, is EPEVTQTPSHQVTQMGQEVILRCVPISNHLYFYWYRQILGQKVEFLVSFYNNEISEKSEIFDDQFSVERPDGSNFTLKIRSTKLEDSAMYFCASSAQPNANEAFFGQGTRLTVV.

This clonotype has a count of ten or more. V and J are TRBV12-3 or TRBV12-4 and TRBJ2-6; D is ambiguous. This CDR3 has 18 residues. V lost 4 bases to trimming and J lost 0 bases, with 16 bases between them. DNA of the CDR3: TGTGCCAGCAGTTGGACGGGCGGATTCAACTCTGGGGCCAACGTCCTGACTTTC. As protein: CASSWTGGFNSGANVLTF.

This sequence joins TRBV7-2 and TRBJ1-2, with D maybe TRBD1 (5 bases). There are 13 residues in the CDR3. With 3 bases removed from V and 4 bases from J, the gap between germline ends came to 9 bases. CDR1 SGHTA and CDR2 FQGNSA come from the germline V gene. Here the CDR3 reads CASSFDGGYGYTF. Written as DNA, the CDR3 is TGTGCCAGCAGCTTCGACGGGGGCTATGGCTACACCTTC.

This clonotype was seen a few times. V and J are TRBV29-1 and TRBJ2-7; D is undetermined. From germline, CDR1 is SQVTM and CDR2 ANQGSEA. The CDR3 runs 12 residues. Trimming stripped 4 bases from V and 3 bases from J, with 10 bases between. Here the CDR3 DNA reads TGCAGCGTTGCGGTACAGAGCTACGAGCAGTACTTC. This codes for CSVAVQSYEQYF.

The gene calls are TRBV19 and TRBJ1-4; D remains ambiguous. The CDR3 has 14 amino acids. Trimming pared 5 bases from V and 3 bases from J, leaving 10 bases between. Germline lookup yields CDR1 LNHDA and CDR2 SQIVND (reference sequence). CDR3 sequence (DNA): TGTGCCAGTAGTCAGAGGATACCTAATGAAAAACTGTTTTTT. Amino acids: CASSQRIPNEKLFF.

The V and J genes are TRBV25-1 and TRBJ2-7; TRBD2 might be the D (6 bases). The germline V and J ends were trimmed by 6 bases and 3 bases, with 15 bases remaining between them. The germline V gene encodes CDR1 MGHDK and CDR2 SYGVNS. The CDR3 runs 14 residues. CDR3 in amino acids: CASSPGTVHYEQYF. Written as DNA, the CDR3 is TGTGCCAGCAGCCCGGGGACTGTCCACTACGAGCAGTACTTC.